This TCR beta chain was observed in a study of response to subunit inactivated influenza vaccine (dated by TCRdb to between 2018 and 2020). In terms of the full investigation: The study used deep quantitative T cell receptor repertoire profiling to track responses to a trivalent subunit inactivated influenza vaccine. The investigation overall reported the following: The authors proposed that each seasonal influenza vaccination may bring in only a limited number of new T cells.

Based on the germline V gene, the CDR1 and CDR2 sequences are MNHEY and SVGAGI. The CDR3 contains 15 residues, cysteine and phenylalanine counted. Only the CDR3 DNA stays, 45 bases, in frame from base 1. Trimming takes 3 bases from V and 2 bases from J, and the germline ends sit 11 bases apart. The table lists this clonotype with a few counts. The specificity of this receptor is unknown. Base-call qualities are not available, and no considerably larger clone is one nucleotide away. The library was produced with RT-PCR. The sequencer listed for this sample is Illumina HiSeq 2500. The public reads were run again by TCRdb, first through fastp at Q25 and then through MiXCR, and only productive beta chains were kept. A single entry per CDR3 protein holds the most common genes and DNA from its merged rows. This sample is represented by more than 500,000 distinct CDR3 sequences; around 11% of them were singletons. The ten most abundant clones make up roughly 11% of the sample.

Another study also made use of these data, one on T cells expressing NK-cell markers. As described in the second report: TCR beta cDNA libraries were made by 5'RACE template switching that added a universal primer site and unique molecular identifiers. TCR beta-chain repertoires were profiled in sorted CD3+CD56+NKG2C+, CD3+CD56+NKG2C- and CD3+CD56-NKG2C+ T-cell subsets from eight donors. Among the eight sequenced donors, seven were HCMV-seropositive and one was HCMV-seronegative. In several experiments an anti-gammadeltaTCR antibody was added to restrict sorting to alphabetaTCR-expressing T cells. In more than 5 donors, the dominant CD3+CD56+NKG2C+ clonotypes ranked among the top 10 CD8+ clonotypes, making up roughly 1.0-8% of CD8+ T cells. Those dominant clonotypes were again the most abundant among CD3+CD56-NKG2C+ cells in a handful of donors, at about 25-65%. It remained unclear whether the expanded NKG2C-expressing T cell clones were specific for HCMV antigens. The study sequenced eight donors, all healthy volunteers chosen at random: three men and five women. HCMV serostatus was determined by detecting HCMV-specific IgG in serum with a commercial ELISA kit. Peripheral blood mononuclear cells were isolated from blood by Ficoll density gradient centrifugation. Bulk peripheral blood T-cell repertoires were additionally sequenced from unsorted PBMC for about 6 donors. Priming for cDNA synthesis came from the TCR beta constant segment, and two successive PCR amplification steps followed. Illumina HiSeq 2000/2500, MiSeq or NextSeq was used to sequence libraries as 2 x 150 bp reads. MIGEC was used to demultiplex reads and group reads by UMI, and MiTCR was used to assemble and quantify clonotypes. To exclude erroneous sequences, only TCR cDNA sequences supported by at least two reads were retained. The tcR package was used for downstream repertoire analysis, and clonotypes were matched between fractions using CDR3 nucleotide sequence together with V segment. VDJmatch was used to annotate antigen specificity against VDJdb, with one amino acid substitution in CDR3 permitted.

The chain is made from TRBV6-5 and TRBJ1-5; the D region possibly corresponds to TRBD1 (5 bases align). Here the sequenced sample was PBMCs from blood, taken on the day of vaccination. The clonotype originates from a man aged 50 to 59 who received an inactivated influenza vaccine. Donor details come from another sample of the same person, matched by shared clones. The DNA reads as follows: TGTGCCAGCAGTTATTCCAGGGCTGGCAATCAGCCCCAGCATTTT. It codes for CASSYSRAGNQPQHF.